This entry lists 19 T cell receptor beta chains sequenced from one sample in a study of CXCR3-negative and CXCR3-positive naive CD8 T cells. Study findings and constraints: More hydrophobic TRB CDR3s occurred in CXCR3-positive than in CXCR3-negative naive cells.

5' RACE that incorporated UMI labels was used to prepare the TRB cDNA libraries. TCRdb reprocessed the 5' RACE reads; each CDR3 protein has one entry and no DNA is given. Found here are fewer than 90,000 distinct CDR3 sequences; the top ten clones hold approximately 0.62%. These receptors have no known antigen. Material for sequencing was naive CXCR3+ CD8+ T cells from blood. The subset denotes: CD45RO-CCR7+CD27+CD95- naive CD8+ T cells expressing CXCR3 (TNR3+). These receptors originate from a human donor in good health. Some clones in this sample may be carry-over from other donors' samples.

The rearrangement joins TRBV6-2 or TRBV6-3 to TRBJ2-7. CDR3 length: 12 residues. CDR1 and CDR2 from the germline V gene are MNHEY and SVGEGT. This chain's CDR3 is CATWTVSYEQYF.

Here the CDR3 reads CASSLGQRSYNEQFF. This chain connects TRBV5-1 to TRBJ2-1. Germline assignment: CDR1 SGHRS and CDR2 YFSETQ. CDR3 size: 15 residues. The full variable domain, in which reference TRBV5-1 and TRBJ2-1 provide the parts outside the CDR3, is KAGVTQTPRYLIKTRGQQVTLSCSPISGHRSVSWYQQTPGQGLQFLFEYFSETQRNKGNFPGRFSGRQFSNSRSEMNVSTLELGDSALYLCASSLGQRSYNEQFFGPGTRLTVL.

J is TRBJ1-1 and V is TRBV20-1. This CDR3 is 13 amino acids long. CDR1 is DFQATT and CDR2 is SNEGSKA in the germline V gene (reference sequence). The CDR3 spells CSATTVMNTEAFF.

The rearrangement uses TRBV24-1 and TRBJ1-1; the TCRdb call, TRBD1, lacks DNA for checking. Germline V lookup: CDR1 KGHDR, CDR2 SFDVKD. This CDR3 spans 16 amino acids. This chain's CDR3 is CATSDTRTGRDTEAFF.

This rearrangement joins TRBV14 to TRBJ2-3; as DNA is missing, the TRBD1 call by TCRdb cannot be tested. Germline CDR1 reads SGHDN; CDR2 reads FVKESK. The CDR3 is 15 residues long. The chain's CDR3 is CASSQFSPRTDTQYF.

The V call is TRBV7-9, the J call TRBJ2-1; TCRdb lists TRBD2, though no DNA is available to test this call. The CDR3 is 18 amino acids. CDR1 SEHNR and CDR2 FQNEAQ come from the germline V gene (reference sequence). The CDR3 loop reads CASTTTSGRAPAYNEQFF.

The chain combines TRBV28 with TRBJ2-2; TCRdb outputs TRBD1, but without DNA this stays unchecked. The CDR3 is 19 residues long. Per the germline V gene, CDR1 is MDHEN and CDR2 is SYDVKM. CDR3 in amino acids: CASSIFPGQGSRVAGELFF.

The chain has TRBV4-2 and TRBJ2-1. The CDR3 consists of 16 residues. Germline assignment: CDR1 LGHNA and CDR2 YNFKEQ. This CDR3 is CASSQVGGRSYNEQFF.

The chain combines TRBV14 with TRBJ1-1. Germline CDR1 and CDR2: SGHDN and FVKESK. The CDR3 extends over 11 amino acids. CDR3 amino acids: CASSRSTEAFF.

The V and J genes are TRBV5-1 and TRBJ2-5; lacking DNA, the TRBD2 call made by TCRdb goes unchecked. Germline CDR1 SGHRS, CDR2 YFSETQ. This CDR3 has 17 amino acids. The CDR3 reads CASSLVVYSGSQETQYF. The full variable domain, its missing parts supplied by reference TRBV5-1 and TRBJ2-5, is KAGVTQTPRYLIKTRGQQVTLSCSPISGHRSVSWYQQTPGQGLQFLFEYFSETQRNKGNFPGRFSGRQFSNSRSEMNVSTLELGDSALYLCASSLVVYSGSQETQYFGPGTRLLVL.

V and J are TRBV20-1 and TRBJ2-7; TCRdb's assignment of TRBD2 cannot be checked, as there is no DNA. The CDR3 runs to 13 residues. Germline V CDR1 and CDR2: DFQATT, SNEGSKA (reference sequence). The CDR3 reads CSADQGIRYEQYF.

The chain combines TRBV19 with TRBJ2-1; the D gene TCRdb calls, TRBD2, cannot be checked with no DNA. This CDR3 is built from 14 residues. CDR1 is LNHDA, CDR2 SQIVND, per germline (reference sequence). CDR3 protein: CASKAGALYNEQFF.

The J gene is TRBJ2-5, the V gene TRBV7-8; TCRdb gives TRBD2 as the D gene, but with no DNA this cannot be confirmed. Looked up from germline, CDR1 is SGHVS and CDR2 is FQNEAQ. The CDR3 loop spans 15 amino acids. The CDR3 loop is CASSLSEDSLGTQYF.

The chain combines TRBV20-1 with TRBJ2-7; TCRdb outputs TRBD1, but without DNA this stays unchecked. CDR1 is DFQATT and CDR2 is SNEGSKA in the germline V gene (reference sequence). The CDR3 covers 14 residues. CDR3 region: CSADDRGPLYVQYF.

The chain is built from TRBV7-9 and TRBJ2-7; no DNA is available, so the TRBD2 call from TCRdb remains unchecked. The CDR3 consists of 13 residues. CDR1 SEHNR and CDR2 FQNEAQ come from the germline V gene (reference sequence). CDR3 sequence reads: CASQAGPTYEQYF.

This chain connects TRBV28 to TRBJ2-3; TCRdb picks TRBD2, but there is no DNA to check that call. The germline gives CDR1 MDHEN, CDR2 SYDVKM. The CDR3 runs to 16 residues. The CDR3 loop is CASSLSSGGSTDTQYF.

The chain links TRBV12-3 or TRBV12-4 to TRBJ2-7. This CDR3 region has 13 residues. CDR3 amino acids: CASSLARSYEQYF.

This sequence joins TRBV9 and TRBJ2-7; the D call of TRBD2 rests on TCRdb alone, since no DNA is present to check it. This CDR3 has 14 amino acids. From germline, CDR1 is SGDLS and CDR2 YYNGEE. The CDR3 protein is CASSVGREGYEQYF.

V usage is TRBV4-1 and J usage is TRBJ1-5; there is no DNA to check the TCRdb D call of TRBD1. In germline, CDR1 is MGHRA, CDR2 YSYEKL. The CDR3 sequence is 16 residues long. The CDR3 loop reads CASSQFVDRWDQPQHF.